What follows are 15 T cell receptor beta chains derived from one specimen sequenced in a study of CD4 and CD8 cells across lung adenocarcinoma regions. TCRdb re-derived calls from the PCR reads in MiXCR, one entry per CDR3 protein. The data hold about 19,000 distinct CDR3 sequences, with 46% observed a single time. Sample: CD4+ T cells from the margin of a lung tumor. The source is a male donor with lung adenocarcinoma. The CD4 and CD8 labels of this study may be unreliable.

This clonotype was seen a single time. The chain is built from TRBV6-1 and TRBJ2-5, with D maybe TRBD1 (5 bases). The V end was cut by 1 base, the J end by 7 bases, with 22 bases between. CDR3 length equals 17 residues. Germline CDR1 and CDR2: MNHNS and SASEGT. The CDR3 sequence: CASSEVLPGPHEGTQYF. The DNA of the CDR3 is TGTGCCAGCAGTGAAGTACTGCCAGGGCCACACGAAGGGACCCAGTACTTC.

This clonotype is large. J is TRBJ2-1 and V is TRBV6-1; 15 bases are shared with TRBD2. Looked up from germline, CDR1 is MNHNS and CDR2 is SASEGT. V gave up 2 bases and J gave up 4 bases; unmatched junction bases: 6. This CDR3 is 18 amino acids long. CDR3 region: CASSEWGLAGGTYNEQFF. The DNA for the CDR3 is TGTGCCAGCAGTGAATGGGGACTAGCGGGAGGTACATACAATGAGCAGTTCTTC.

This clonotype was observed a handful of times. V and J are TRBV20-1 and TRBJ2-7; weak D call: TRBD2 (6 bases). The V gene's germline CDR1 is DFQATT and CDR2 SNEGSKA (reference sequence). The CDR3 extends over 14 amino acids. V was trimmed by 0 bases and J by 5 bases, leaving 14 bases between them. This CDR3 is CSARDVETSNEQYF. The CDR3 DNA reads TGCAGTGCTAGAGATGTCGAGACTAGTAACGAGCAGTACTTC.

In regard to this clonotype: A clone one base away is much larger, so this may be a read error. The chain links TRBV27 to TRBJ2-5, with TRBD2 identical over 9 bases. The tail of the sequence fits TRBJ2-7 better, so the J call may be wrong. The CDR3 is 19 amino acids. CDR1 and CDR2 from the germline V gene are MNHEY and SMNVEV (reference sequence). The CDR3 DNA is TGTGCCAGCGGTTTAGGAGGGGGGGGGGGCGGGAGGGCCACGATCGAGCAGTACTTC. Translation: CASGLGGGGGGRATIEQYF.

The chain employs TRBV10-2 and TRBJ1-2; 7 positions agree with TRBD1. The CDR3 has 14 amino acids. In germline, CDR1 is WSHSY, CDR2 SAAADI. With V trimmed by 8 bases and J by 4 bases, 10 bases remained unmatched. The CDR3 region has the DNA TGCGCCAGCGGCAGACAGGGTTCTCTCTATGGCTACACCTTC. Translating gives CASGRQGSLYGYTF.

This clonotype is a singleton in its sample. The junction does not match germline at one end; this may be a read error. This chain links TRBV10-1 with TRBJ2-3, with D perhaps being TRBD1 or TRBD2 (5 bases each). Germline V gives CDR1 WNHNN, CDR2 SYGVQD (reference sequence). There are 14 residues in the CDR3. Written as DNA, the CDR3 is TGCGCCACCTCGGGGATCGGGGCCGTAGATACTCAGTACTTT. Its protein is CATSGIGAVDTQYF.

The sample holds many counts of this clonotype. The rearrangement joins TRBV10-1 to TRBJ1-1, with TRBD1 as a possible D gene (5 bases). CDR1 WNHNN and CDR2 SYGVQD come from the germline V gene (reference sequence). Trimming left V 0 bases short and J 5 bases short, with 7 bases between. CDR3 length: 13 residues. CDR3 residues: CASSESGGTEAFF. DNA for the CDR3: TGCGCCAGCAGTGAGTCCGGGGGGACTGAAGCTTTCTTT.

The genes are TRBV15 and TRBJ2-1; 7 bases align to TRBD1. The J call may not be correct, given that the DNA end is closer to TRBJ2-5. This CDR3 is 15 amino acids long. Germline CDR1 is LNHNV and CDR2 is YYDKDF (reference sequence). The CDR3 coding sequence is TGTGCCACCAGCAGATGGACAGGATCGTACGAGACCCAGTACTTC. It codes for CATSRWTGSYETQYF.

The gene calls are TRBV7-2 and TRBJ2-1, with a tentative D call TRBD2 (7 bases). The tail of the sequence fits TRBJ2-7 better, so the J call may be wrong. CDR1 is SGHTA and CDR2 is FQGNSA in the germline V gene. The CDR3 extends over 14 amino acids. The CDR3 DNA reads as TGTGCCAGCAGCTGGGGGGGGGCCTCCCCCGAGCAGTACTTC. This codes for CASSWGGASPEQYF.

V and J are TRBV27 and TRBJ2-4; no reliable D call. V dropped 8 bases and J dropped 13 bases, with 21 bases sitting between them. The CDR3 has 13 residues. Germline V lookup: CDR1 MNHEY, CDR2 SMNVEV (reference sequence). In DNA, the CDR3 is TGTGCCAGCGGGTTGAAAGCCAAAGACACGCAGTACTTC. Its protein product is CASGLKAKDTQYF.

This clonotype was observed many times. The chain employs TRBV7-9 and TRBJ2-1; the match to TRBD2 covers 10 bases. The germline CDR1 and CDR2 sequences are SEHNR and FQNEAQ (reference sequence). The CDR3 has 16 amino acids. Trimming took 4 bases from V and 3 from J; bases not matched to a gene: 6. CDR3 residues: CASSYRTSGLYNEQFF. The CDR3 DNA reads TGTGCCAGCAGCTATAGGACTAGCGGCCTCTACAATGAGCAGTTCTTC.

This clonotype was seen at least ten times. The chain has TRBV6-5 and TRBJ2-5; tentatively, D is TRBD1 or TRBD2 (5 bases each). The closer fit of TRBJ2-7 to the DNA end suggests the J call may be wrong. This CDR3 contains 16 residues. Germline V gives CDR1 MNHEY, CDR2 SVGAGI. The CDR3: CASSYSWDVASYEQYF. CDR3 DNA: TGTGCCAGCAGTTACTCGTGGGACGTGGCATCCTACGAGCAGTACTTC.

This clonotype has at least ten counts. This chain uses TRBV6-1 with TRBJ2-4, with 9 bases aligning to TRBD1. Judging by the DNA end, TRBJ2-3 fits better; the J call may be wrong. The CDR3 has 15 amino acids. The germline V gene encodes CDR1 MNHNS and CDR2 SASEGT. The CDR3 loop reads CASSEATGGADTQYF. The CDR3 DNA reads TGTGCCAGCAGTGAAGCAACAGGGGGCGCAGATACGCAGTATTTT.

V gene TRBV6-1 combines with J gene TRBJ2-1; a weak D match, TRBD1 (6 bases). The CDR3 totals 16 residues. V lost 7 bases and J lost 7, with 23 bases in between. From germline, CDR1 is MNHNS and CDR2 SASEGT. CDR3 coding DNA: TGTGCCAGCACTAAACGACGGGACACTTATGGGAATGAGCAGTTCTTC. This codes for CASTKRRDTYGNEQFF.

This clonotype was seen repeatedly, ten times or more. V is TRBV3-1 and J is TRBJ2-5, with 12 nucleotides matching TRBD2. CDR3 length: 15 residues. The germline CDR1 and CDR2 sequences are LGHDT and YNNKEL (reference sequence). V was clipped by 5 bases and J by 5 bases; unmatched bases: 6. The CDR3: CASSVRLAGEETQYF. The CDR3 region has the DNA TGTGCCAGCAGCGTACGACTAGCGGGAGAGGAGACCCAGTACTTC.